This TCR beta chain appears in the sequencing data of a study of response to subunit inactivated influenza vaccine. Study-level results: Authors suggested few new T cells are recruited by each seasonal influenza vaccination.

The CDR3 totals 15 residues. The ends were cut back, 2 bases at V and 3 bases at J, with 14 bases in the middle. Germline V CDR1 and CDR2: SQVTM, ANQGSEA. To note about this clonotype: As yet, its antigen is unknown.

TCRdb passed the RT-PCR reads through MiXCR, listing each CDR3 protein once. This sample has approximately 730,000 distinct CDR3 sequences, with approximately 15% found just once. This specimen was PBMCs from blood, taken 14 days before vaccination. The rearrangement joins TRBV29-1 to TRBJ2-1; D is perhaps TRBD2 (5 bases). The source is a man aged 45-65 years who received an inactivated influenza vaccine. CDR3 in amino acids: CSVEIAGGYYNEQFF. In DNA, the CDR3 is TGCAGCGTTGAAATTGCGGGCGGCTACTACAATGAGCAGTTCTTC.